Shown below are 7 T cell receptor beta chains from a single sample sequenced in a study of somatic mutations in cytotoxic T cells in rheumatoid arthritis. Repertoires were generated with immunoSEQ multiplex PCR, while TCRdb's copy carries only in-frame clones and drops some. Of 9,500 to 15,000 clones listed, 75% to 90% are singletons. The specimen sequenced was CD8+ T cells sorted from blood. Receptor source: a woman aged 60 to 75 in good health.

The chain employs TRBV5-4 and TRBJ2-5, with D hard to call. The CDR3 loop spans 13 amino acids. Looked up from germline, CDR1 is SGHNT and CDR2 is YYREEE (reference sequence). V lost 1 base and J 5 bases, leaving 9 bases between the germline ends. CDR3 nucleotides: TGTGCCAGCAGCTTGAAATTCGAGGAGACCCAGTACTTC. Its translation is CASSLKFEETQYF.

This chain uses TRBV5-1 with TRBJ2-3, with D uncertain. There are 15 residues in the CDR3. Germline lookup yields CDR1 SGHRS and CDR2 YFSETQ. V was pared by 4 bases and J by 2 bases, with 14 bases between. CDR3 sequence (DNA): TGCGCCAGCAGCCCGCTCGCGGCCAACACAGATACGCAGTATTTT. Translation: CASSPLAANTDTQYF. The full variable domain, in which reference TRBV5-1 and TRBJ2-3 provide the parts outside the CDR3, is KAGVTQTPRYLIKTRGQQVTLSCSPISGHRSVSWYQQTPGQGLQFLFEYFSETQRNKGNFPGRFSGRQFSNSRSEMNVSTLELGDSALYLCASSPLAANTDTQYFGPGTRLTVL.

The gene calls are TRBV9 and TRBJ2-1; 9 nucleotides line up with TRBD1. J was trimmed by 5 bases and V by 3 bases; bases with no gene match: 15. The CDR3 loop spans 18 amino acids. Germline lookup yields CDR1 SGDLS and CDR2 YYNGEE. CDR3 DNA: TGTGCCAGCAGCGGAGGGGCCCCTTGGGGACAGGGAAACAATGAGCAGTTCTTC. Translated: CASSGGAPWGQGNNEQFF.

This chain uses TRBV2 with TRBJ2-7; no clear D. The V gene lost 10 bases and the J gene lost 0 bases, with 13 bases spanning the gap. From germline, CDR1 is SNHLY and CDR2 FYNNEI. The CDR3 length is 13 residues. CDR3 sequence reads: CANTALSSYEQYV. DNA for the CDR3: TGTGCCAATACAGCCCTAAGCTCCTACGAGCAGTACGTC.

This clone was counted once. The chain recombines TRBV6-1 with TRBJ2-5; TRBD2 is a possible D gene (5 bases). The CDR3 length is 15 residues. Trimming shortened V by 6 bases and J by 0 bases, and 14 bases separated the two germline ends. CDR1 is MNHNS and CDR2 is SASEGT in the germline V gene. CDR3: CASRDPRRYQETQYF. The CDR3 DNA reads TGTGCCAGCAGAGACCCGAGGAGGTACCAAGAGACCCAGTACTTC.

In the case of this clone: Other nucleotide sequences in the sample specify the same CDR3. The rearrangement links TRBV5-1 to TRBJ1-4, with 10 bases fitting TRBD1. Germline V gene data show CDR1 as SGHRS and CDR2 as YFSETQ. J gave up 8 bases and V 3 bases, and 4 bases lay outside the gene matches. CDR3 length equals 14 residues. The DNA of the CDR3 is TGCGCCAGCAGCTCCGGGACAGGGGACGAAAAACTGTTTTTT. Its translation: CASSSGTGDEKLFF. The full variable domain, its missing parts supplied by reference TRBV5-1 and TRBJ1-4, is KAGVTQTPRYLIKTRGQQVTLSCSPISGHRSVSWYQQTPGQGLQFLFEYFSETQRNKGNFPGRFSGRQFSNSRSEMNVSTLELGDSALYLCASSSGTGDEKLFFGSGTQLSVL.

In its sample, this clone was seen once. The rearrangement links TRBV7-9 to TRBJ2-6, with TRBD1 matching over 7 bases. Germline CDR1 reads SEHNR; CDR2 reads FQNEAQ (reference sequence). Trimming at V came to 5 bases and at J to 2 bases, leaving 3 bases not matched to a gene. The CDR3 contains 15 residues. CDR3 DNA sequence: TGTGCCAGCAGCGTCACAGGGGCTGGGGCCAACGTCCTGACTTTC. This gives the protein CASSVTGAGANVLTF.